These T cell receptor beta chains were read from a single sample in a study of vaccination and CD4 T cells after COVID-19. TCRdb fed the PCR reads into MiXCR, producing one record per CDR3 protein. The table lists about 9,800 distinct CDR3 sequences, around 40% of them singletons. Their antigen targets remain unknown. Sequences were obtained from CD4+ T cells from blood, cultured in vitro. The receptors shown here come from a human donor in good health. Each CDR3 is given with its conserved first and last residue. Each record gives: J gene, V gene, clone size, D gene, CDR3 protein, CDR3 DNA. The D gene is left open where the match is weak. The listing skips clone size in some rows; elsewhere it reads once, few, many or a size class.

j_call: TRBJ2-7
v_call: TRBV5-1
clone_size: few
d_call: .
cdr3_aa: CASSLEGENYEQYF
cdr3_nt: TGCGCCAGCAGCTTGGAAGGGGAAAACTACGAGCAGTACTTC

j_call: TRBJ2-3
v_call: TRBV7-6
clone_size: .
d_call: .
cdr3_aa: CASSLGVQGDTQYF
cdr3_nt: TGTGCCAGCAGCTTAGGGGTTCAGGGAGATACGCAGTATTTT

j_call: TRBJ2-7
v_call: TRBV7-9
clone_size: .
d_call: TRBD1
cdr3_aa: CASSPPGQGAVGEQYF
cdr3_nt: TGTGCCAGCAGCCCCCCGGGACAGGGGGCGGTCGGCGAGCAGTACTTC

j_call: TRBJ2-3
v_call: TRBV30
clone_size: .
d_call: TRBD2
cdr3_aa: CAWGRGVAGALDTQYF
cdr3_nt: TGTGCCTGGGGTAGAGGGGTAGCGGGAGCCTTAGATACGCAGTATTTT

j_call: TRBJ2-7
v_call: TRBV19
clone_size: .
d_call: TRBD1
cdr3_aa: CASSATGDEQYF
cdr3_nt: TGTGCCAGTAGCGCTACAGGGGACGAGCAGTACTTC

j_call: TRBJ2-3
v_call: TRBV20-1
clone_size: few
d_call: .
cdr3_aa: CSARDRAGSVTDTQYF
cdr3_nt: TGCAGTGCTAGAGATCGCGCCGGGAGTGTCACAGATACGCAGTATTTT

j_call: TRBJ2-2
v_call: TRBV5-3
clone_size: few
d_call: .
cdr3_aa: CASSLTQLYTGELFF
cdr3_nt: TGTGCCAGCAGCTTGACACAGCTATACACCGGGGAGCTGTTTTTT

j_call: TRBJ2-7
v_call: TRBV20-1
clone_size: .
d_call: TRBD2
cdr3_aa: CSAEGTSGSYEQYF
cdr3_nt: TGCAGTGCGGAGGGGACTAGCGGGTCCTACGAGCAGTACTTC

j_call: TRBJ2-2
v_call: TRBV10-2
clone_size: .
d_call: .
cdr3_aa: CASSGNANTGELFF
cdr3_nt: TGCGCCAGCAGTGGGAACGCGAACACCGGGGAGCTGTTTTTT

j_call: TRBJ1-2
v_call: TRBV4-3
clone_size: few
d_call: .
cdr3_aa: CASSQEWAGATYGYTF
cdr3_nt: TGCGCCAGCAGCCAAGAATGGGCAGGGGCGACCTATGGCTACACCTTC

j_call: TRBJ1-2
v_call: TRBV12-3/TRBV12-4
clone_size: few
d_call: .
cdr3_aa: CASSLQGSYGYTF
cdr3_nt: TGTGCCAGCAGTCTGCAGGGGTCCTATGGCTACACCTTC

j_call: TRBJ1-2
v_call: TRBV7-9
clone_size: few
d_call: .
cdr3_aa: CASSFSPGGYTF
cdr3_nt: TGTGCCAGCAGCTTTTCCCCCGGAGGCTACACCTTC

j_call: TRBJ1-6
v_call: TRBV7-2
clone_size: .
d_call: .
cdr3_aa: CASSQDSGRNISPLHF
cdr3_nt: TGTGCCAGCAGTCAAGACTCGGGACGTAACATTTCACCCCTCCACTTT

j_call: TRBJ2-7
v_call: TRBV6-1
clone_size: .
d_call: .
cdr3_aa: CASSHRGGNYEQYF
cdr3_nt: TGTGCCAGCAGCCACAGGGGGGGGAACTACGAGCAGTACTTC

j_call: TRBJ2-1
v_call: TRBV6-2/TRBV6-3
clone_size: .
d_call: TRBD2
cdr3_aa: CASTRGLAGEQFF
cdr3_nt: TGTGCCAGCACCCGGGGACTAGCGGGTGAGCAGTTCTTC

j_call: TRBJ1-2
v_call: TRBV24-1
clone_size: .
d_call: .
cdr3_aa: CATSGLGGYGYTF
cdr3_nt: TGTGCCACCAGTGGCCTAGGTGGCTATGGCTACACCTTC

j_call: TRBJ2-7
v_call: TRBV6-5
clone_size: .
d_call: .
cdr3_aa: CASSYQSPRGLNDYEQYF
cdr3_nt: TGTGCCAGCAGTTACCAGAGCCCCCGGGGACTCAATGACTACGAGCAGTACTTC

j_call: TRBJ2-1
v_call: TRBV10-3
clone_size: few
d_call: TRBD2
cdr3_aa: CAISDSGSTYNEQFF
cdr3_nt: TGTGCCATCAGTGATAGCGGGAGCACCTACAATGAGCAGTTCTTC

j_call: TRBJ1-1
v_call: TRBV9
clone_size: .
d_call: .
cdr3_aa: CASSVVGGFAEAFF
cdr3_nt: TGTGCCAGCAGCGTAGTGGGGGGGTTCGCTGAAGCTTTCTTT

j_call: TRBJ1-1
v_call: TRBV20-1
clone_size: .
d_call: .
cdr3_aa: CSARPPKVFGTEAFF
cdr3_nt: TGCAGTGCGCGCCCCCCTAAGGTATTCGGCACTGAAGCTTTCTTT

j_call: TRBJ1-5
v_call: TRBV28
clone_size: .
d_call: TRBD1
cdr3_aa: CASLLGQGNNQPQHF
cdr3_nt: TGTGCCAGCCTTTTAGGACAGGGGAACAATCAGCCCCAGCATTTT

j_call: TRBJ2-5
v_call: TRBV20-1
clone_size: .
d_call: .
cdr3_aa: CSARDWTGDETQYF
cdr3_nt: TGCAGTGCTAGAGATTGGACGGGGGACGAGACCCAGTACTTC

j_call: TRBJ2-2
v_call: TRBV20-1
clone_size: .
d_call: .
cdr3_aa: CSATWNTGELFF
cdr3_nt: TGCAGTGCTACATGGAACACCGGGGAGCTGTTTTTT

j_call: TRBJ1-1
v_call: TRBV27
clone_size: .
d_call: .
cdr3_aa: CASRPTAMNTEAFF
cdr3_nt: TGTGCCAGCAGGCCGACAGCAATGAACACTGAAGCTTTCTTT

j_call: TRBJ1-1
v_call: TRBV20-1
clone_size: .
d_call: .
cdr3_aa: CSASQGKTEAFF
cdr3_nt: TGCAGTGCTAGTCAGGGGAAGACTGAAGCTTTCTTT

j_call: TRBJ1-1
v_call: TRBV27
clone_size: few
d_call: TRBD1
cdr3_aa: CASSILPGQGSTEAFF
cdr3_nt: TGTGCCAGCAGCATACTACCGGGACAGGGAAGCACTGAAGCTTTCTTT

j_call: TRBJ2-1
v_call: TRBV30
clone_size: .
d_call: .
cdr3_aa: CASPGTSGGNEQFF
cdr3_nt: TGTGCCTCTCCCGGGACTTCTGGGGGCAATGAGCAGTTCTTC

j_call: TRBJ2-5
v_call: TRBV5-1
clone_size: .
d_call: TRBD1
cdr3_aa: CASSLDRGKETQYF
cdr3_nt: TGCGCCAGCAGCTTGGACAGGGGGAAAGAGACCCAGTACTTC

j_call: TRBJ2-3
v_call: TRBV7-9
clone_size: few
d_call: .
cdr3_aa: CASSRGDTQYF
cdr3_nt: TGTGCCAGCAGCAGAGGAGATACGCAGTATTTT

j_call: TRBJ1-1
v_call: TRBV6-1
clone_size: .
d_call: .
cdr3_aa: CASSLLKTEAFF
cdr3_nt: TGTGCCAGCAGCCTTTTAAAGACGGAAGCTTTCTTT

j_call: TRBJ2-3
v_call: TRBV7-9
clone_size: few
d_call: .
cdr3_aa: CASSLVTGDTQYF
cdr3_nt: TGTGCCAGCAGCTTAGTCACGGGGGATACGCAGTATTTT

j_call: TRBJ1-4
v_call: TRBV7-9
clone_size: .
d_call: TRBD1
cdr3_aa: CASNKDRGGEKLFF
cdr3_nt: TGTGCCAGCAACAAGGACAGGGGAGGCGAAAAACTGTTTTTT

j_call: TRBJ1-1
v_call: TRBV19
clone_size: .
d_call: TRBD1
cdr3_aa: CASGGGTGLLNTEAFF
cdr3_nt: TGTGCCAGCGGAGGGGGGACAGGGCTCTTGAACACTGAAGCTTTCTTT

j_call: TRBJ1-6
v_call: TRBV11-2
clone_size: .
d_call: .
cdr3_aa: CASSSPGNIYNSPLHF
cdr3_nt: TGTGCCAGCAGCTCTCCCGGCAATATCTATAATTCACCCCTCCACTTT

j_call: TRBJ2-4
v_call: TRBV11-2
clone_size: .
d_call: .
cdr3_aa: CASSRGGAMAKNIQYF
cdr3_nt: TGTGCCAGCAGCAGGGGGGGGGCAATGGCCAAAAACATTCAGTACTTC

j_call: TRBJ2-7
v_call: TRBV27
clone_size: few
d_call: TRBD2
cdr3_aa: CASRPLAGGLKVYEQYF
cdr3_nt: TGTGCCAGCAGACCACTAGCGGGGGGCCTGAAGGTATACGAGCAGTACTTC

j_call: TRBJ1-1
v_call: TRBV20-1
clone_size: few
d_call: .
cdr3_aa: CSAPRQIENTEAFF
cdr3_nt: TGCAGTGCTCCGCGACAGATAGAAAACACTGAAGCTTTCTTT

j_call: TRBJ1-1
v_call: TRBV6-4
clone_size: medium-sized
d_call: .
cdr3_aa: CATTKPNFNTEAFF
cdr3_nt: TGTGCCACAACAAAGCCTAACTTTAACACTGAAGCTTTCTTT

j_call: TRBJ2-5
v_call: TRBV7-2
clone_size: .
d_call: .
cdr3_aa: CASSRSGARVSETQYF
cdr3_nt: TGTGCCAGCAGCCGATCCGGGGCGCGGGTGAGCGAGACCCAGTACTTC

j_call: TRBJ2-4
v_call: TRBV19
clone_size: .
d_call: .
cdr3_aa: CASSIDLRGFTKNIQYF
cdr3_nt: TGTGCCAGTAGTATAGATCTACGGGGGTTTACCAAAAACATTCAGTACTTC

j_call: TRBJ1-2
v_call: TRBV5-5
clone_size: .
d_call: .
cdr3_aa: CASSLGDIVHGYTF
cdr3_nt: TGTGCCAGCAGCTTGGGGGACATAGTTCATGGCTACACCTTC

j_call: TRBJ2-1
v_call: TRBV11-2
clone_size: .
d_call: TRBD2
cdr3_aa: CASRPTSGVYNEQFF
cdr3_nt: TGTGCCAGCAGGCCTACTAGCGGGGTTTACAATGAGCAGTTCTTC

j_call: TRBJ2-1
v_call: TRBV20-1
clone_size: .
d_call: TRBD2
cdr3_aa: CSATSGFSSYNEQFF
cdr3_nt: TGCAGTGCCACTAGCGGGTTCAGCTCCTACAATGAGCAGTTCTTC

j_call: TRBJ2-3
v_call: TRBV6-2/TRBV6-3
clone_size: .
d_call: TRBD2
cdr3_aa: CASTGGLVPSDTQYF
cdr3_nt: TGTGCCAGCACCGGAGGACTAGTGCCATCAGATACGCAGTATTTT

j_call: TRBJ2-3
v_call: TRBV19
clone_size: few
d_call: .
cdr3_aa: CAARGVGTDTQYF
cdr3_nt: TGTGCGGCTCGCGGGGTGGGCACAGATACGCAGTATTTT

j_call: TRBJ1-1
v_call: TRBV11-2
clone_size: few
d_call: TRBD1
cdr3_aa: CASRSLRGTANTEAFF
cdr3_nt: TGTGCCAGCAGATCCCTCCGCGGGACAGCGAACACTGAAGCTTTCTTT

j_call: TRBJ2-4
v_call: TRBV6-1
clone_size: few
d_call: .
cdr3_aa: CASKSTWGSNIQYF
cdr3_nt: TGTGCCAGCAAATCGACCTGGGGCTCAAACATTCAGTACTTC

j_call: TRBJ1-2
v_call: TRBV5-4
clone_size: .
d_call: TRBD1
cdr3_aa: CASSPGTASYYGYTF
cdr3_nt: TGTGCCAGCAGCCCCGGGACAGCGTCCTACTATGGCTACACCTTC

j_call: TRBJ1-3
v_call: TRBV30
clone_size: .
d_call: .
cdr3_aa: CAWARGPLEATIYF
cdr3_nt: TGTGCCTGGGCCAGGGGTCCGCTGGAAGCCACCATATATTTT

j_call: TRBJ2-3
v_call: TRBV12-3/TRBV12-4
clone_size: once
d_call: .
cdr3_aa: CASSPRAGAYTDTQYF
cdr3_nt: TGTGCCAGCAGTCCCAGGGCAGGAGCTTACACAGATACGCAGTATTTT

j_call: TRBJ2-2
v_call: TRBV20-1
clone_size: few
d_call: TRBD1
cdr3_aa: CSAEGGTGNTGELFF
cdr3_nt: TGCAGTGCCGAAGGTGGGACAGGGAACACCGGGGAGCTGTTTTTT

j_call: TRBJ2-1
v_call: TRBV7-9
clone_size: .
d_call: .
cdr3_aa: CASSLAGVRNEQFF
cdr3_nt: TGTGCCAGCAGCTTAGCGGGAGTCAGGAATGAGCAGTTCTTC

j_call: TRBJ1-1
v_call: TRBV7-6
clone_size: few
d_call: .
cdr3_aa: CASSLGRGSTEAFF
cdr3_nt: TGTGCCAGCAGCTTAGGCCGGGGATCCACTGAAGCTTTCTTT

j_call: TRBJ2-2
v_call: TRBV19
clone_size: .
d_call: .
cdr3_aa: CASTRGANTGELFF
cdr3_nt: TGTGCCAGTACCCGTGGAGCGAACACCGGGGAGCTGTTTTTT

j_call: TRBJ2-3
v_call: TRBV6-5
clone_size: few
d_call: .
cdr3_aa: CASSYSSTDTQYF
cdr3_nt: TGTGCCAGCAGTTACTCTAGCACAGATACGCAGTATTTT

j_call: TRBJ2-1
v_call: TRBV5-1
clone_size: .
d_call: .
cdr3_aa: CASSLDGNYNEQFF
cdr3_nt: TGCGCCAGCAGCTTGGACGGGAACTACAATGAGCAGTTCTTC